The sequence of this T cell receptor (beta chain) was determined in a study of beta chain features in type 1 diabetes. Study-wide background: All samples together contributed 107,917,701 sorted cells for examination.

This clone has just a few counts. Its cognate antigen is unknown. Findings of the study overall: The naive, central memory and Treg TCRB repertoires of patients appeared to be more similar to one another than those of healthy donors. Moderately but significantly shorter TCRB CDR3s were found in Type 1 diabetes patients in all four CD4+ subsets.

The isolated RNA, all of it, was reverse transcribed, so expressed TCRB transcripts were what got sequenced. The study sequenced naive, central memory and regulatory T cell samples to an average of about 3.5 million reads. Sequencing used immunoSEQ multiplex PCR; TCRdb keeps in-frame clones, though not all of them. The sample consists of over 200,000 clones, about a tenth of them appearing once. Sequences were obtained from naive CD4+ T cells from blood. The clonotype originates from a man aged 30-40 years with type 1 diabetes.

CDR3 DNA sequence: TGCGCCAGCAGCTTGGGAAACATACCGAACACTGAAGCTTTCTTT. It yields the protein CASSLGNIPNTEAFF. This chain uses TRBV5-1 with TRBJ1-1; D unclear. Germline V gene lookup returns CDR1 SGHRS and CDR2 YFSETQ. The CDR3 spans 15 residues. V lost 0 bases to trimming and J lost 1 base, with 10 bases between them.